This entry concerns a single T cell receptor beta chain. Its antigen is unknown. No per-base quality is available; no much larger clone lies one base away. The immunoSEQ Assay, a bias-controlled multiplex PCR, was used to amplify TCRbeta CDR3 regions from genomic DNA. The paper's processing steps were these. The number of nucleated cells in each sample was estimated from the amplification of reference gene primers within the assay. Sequence reads were collapsed and filtered to measure the absolute abundance of every unique TCRbeta CDR3 rearrangement. For each sample, productive Simpson clonality was calculated by taking the square root of Simpson's diversity index across productive rearrangements. The table was pulled from immuneACCESS by TCRdb, which kept in-frame rearrangements only. Such tables lose some clones; where checked, under half of the loss comes from unresolved V genes, and the rest has no known cause. The V and J calls and clone size were taken over from that table, and D and trimming were inferred from the DNA. The sample yields about 300,000 clones; more than 70% were counted once. The ten largest clones capture 6.9% of the sample.

This sample is drawn from a study of blood T cell repertoires in COVID-19 (dated by TCRdb to about 2020). Some background on the complete study: Samples from collaborators originated in the United States, Italy and Spain and spanned both the acute and convalescent phases of COVID-19. Nearly every sample came with metadata listing a de-identified subject ID, COVID-19 status, age in years and sex. The dataset comprised deeply sampled blood TCRbeta repertoires from subjects exposed to, actively infected with, or recovered from COVID-19. Samples came from the ongoing ImmuneRACE study (first 160 participants) plus 1,254 subjects from 6 global collaborators. The repertoires were released in a freely available public database intended as a resource for research on the immune response to SARS-CoV-2. The prospective study material was composed of cDNA or gDNA derived from T cells, B-cell-depleted T cells, or PBMCs. HLA class I and class II types, where available, came from metadata supplied by the sample provider rather than from assay-based typing. The investigation overall reported the following: How much clinical and demographic metadata was included differed by source and by participant, and the metadata was provided uncurated.

A second Seattle source provided samples from volunteer blood donors who had recovered from COVID-19. Whole blood was collected in K2EDTA tubes by collaborating institutions according to the institutions' own protocols. For TCRbeta analysis, collaborators shipped samples as frozen whole blood, isolated PBMCs, or DNA extracted from either of those sample types. According to the germline V gene (reference sequence), CDR1 reads LNHDA and CDR2 reads SQIVND. CDR3 length: 13 amino acids, cysteine to phenylalanine. The retained sequence is limited to the CDR3, 39 bases, with the frame set at the first base. V and J lose 7 bases and 1 base, and a span of 11 bases separates them.

The rearranged segments are TRBV19 and TRBJ2-7; a tentative D call is TRBD1 (5 bases match). Sequencing used peripheral blood. This TCR derives from a woman aged 25 to 45 who had recovered from COVID-19. The DNA sequence reads TGTGCCAGTAAGGGGCGCGGATCCTACGAGCAGTACTTC. Translated, it reads CASKGRGSYEQYF.